Shown below are 16 T cell receptor beta chains from a single sample sequenced in a study of Ad26.COV2.S vaccination and SARS-CoV-2 variants. Treatment: some 20 received Ad26.COV2.S at low or high dose, single or two shots; about five received placebo; per-sample allocation not given. Samples analyzed were those drawn on day 63 after the first vaccine or placebo injection. TCRdb's copy holds only in-frame clones and misses some; the assay was immunoSEQ multiplex PCR. The sample lists over 450,000 clones, 70% to 90% seen once, with under 2% in the top ten. The sample in question was peripheral blood, obtained in a trial of Ad26.COV2.S vaccine versus placebo. These receptors were collected from a person aged 18-65 years who received the Ad26.COV2.S COVID-19 vaccine or a placebo.

V gene TRBV30 combines with J gene TRBJ2-4; 8 bases match TRBD1. CDR1 GTSNPN and CDR2 SVGIG come from the germline V gene (reference sequence). This CDR3 has 15 residues. V gave up 3 bases and J gave up 0 bases; unmatched junction bases: 4. CDR3 sequence reads: CAWREQGVAKNIQYF. CDR3 DNA: TGTGCCTGGAGAGAACAGGGGGTAGCCAAAAACATTCAGTACTTC.

This clone is a singleton in its sample. This chain links TRBV27 with TRBJ2-7; possibly TRBD1 for D (6 bases). Trimming removed 3 bases from V and 5 bases from J, with 14 bases in between. Germline V gives CDR1 MNHEY, CDR2 SMNVEV (reference sequence). This CDR3 contains 14 residues. CDR3 sequence reads: CASSFRDRNHEQYF. The CDR3 DNA is TGTGCCAGCAGTTTTAGAGACAGGAACCACGAGCAGTACTTC.

The rearrangement uses TRBV10-3 and TRBJ2-1; 12 bases are a match to TRBD1. From germline, CDR1 is ENHRY and CDR2 SYGVKD. The CDR3 extends over 14 amino acids. V lost 5 bases, J lost 9 bases, and 5 bases stayed unmatched. Written as DNA, the CDR3 is TGTGCCATCAGTCCGGGACAGGGGGCCGGTGAGCAGTTCTTC. This encodes CAISPGQGAGEQFF.

This rearrangement joins TRBV19 to TRBJ1-1; D might be TRBD1 (6 bases). This CDR3 has 19 residues. Per germline, CDR1 LNHDA and CDR2 SQIVND (reference sequence). V was pared by 1 base and J by 0 bases, with 21 bases between. CDR3 sequence: CASSIAVKQGSFMNTEAFF. The DNA of the CDR3 is TGTGCCAGTAGTATAGCCGTCAAACAGGGAAGTTTCATGAACACTGAAGCTTTCTTT.

This rearrangement joins TRBV3-1 (or the pseudogene TRBV3-2) to TRBJ2-1; 7 bases map to TRBD2. The CDR3 consists of 16 residues. Germline V gene sequence: CDR1 LGHDT, CDR2 YNNKEL (reference sequence). V was clipped by 5 bases and J by 4 bases; unmatched bases: 11. The chain's CDR3 is CASSTLAPGLYNEQFF. The CDR3 bases are TGTGCCAGCAGCACCCTTGCTCCGGGACTATACAATGAGCAGTTCTTC.

The chain recombines TRBV5-1 with TRBJ2-4; the D is unclear. V was shortened by 1 base and J by 1 base, with 15 bases between the two germline ends. The germline CDR1 and CDR2 sequences are SGHRS and YFSETQ. This CDR3 contains 17 residues. CDR3 nucleotide sequence: TGCGCCAGCAGCTTGACTGGCGGAAGGCCTGCCAAAAACATTCAGTACTTC. Residues: CASSLTGGRPAKNIQYF.

The genes are TRBV27 and TRBJ1-1; 11 bases map to TRBD1. This CDR3 region has 17 residues. J gave up 6 bases and V 5 bases, and 14 bases lay outside the gene matches. Germline V CDR1 and CDR2: MNHEY, SMNVEV (reference sequence). The DNA for the CDR3 is TGTGCCAGCAGTGAGCCGGGACAGGGGGACTGGCGCGCTGAAGCTTTCTTT. This gives the protein CASSEPGQGDWRAEAFF.

The genes are TRBV5-4 and TRBJ1-2; D not resolved. The V gene lost 6 bases and the J gene lost 4 bases, with 16 bases spanning the gap. Germline loops: CDR1 SGHNT, CDR2 YYREEE (reference sequence). The CDR3 has 14 amino acids. CDR3 in amino acids: CASTSIGIPYGYTF. For the CDR3, the DNA is TGTGCCAGCACCTCTATTGGGATACCCTATGGCTACACCTTC.

The J gene is TRBJ1-6, the V gene TRBV28; a weak D match, TRBD1 (6 bases). Germline values: CDR1 MDHEN, CDR2 SYDVKM. Trimming took off 4 bases at V and 1 base at J, with 11 bases between the two ends. The CDR3 is 16 residues long. This CDR3 reads CASSSGEGSYNSPLHF. The CDR3 DNA is TGTGCCAGCAGTTCAGGGGAAGGATCCTATAATTCACCCCTCCACTTT.

V gene TRBV19 combines with J gene TRBJ1-2, with D possibly being TRBD1 (6 bases). CDR1 and CDR2 (germline): LNHDA, SQIVND (reference sequence). The CDR3 extends over 15 amino acids. Trimming stripped 2 bases from V and 4 bases from J, with 14 bases between. The DNA for the CDR3 is TGTGCCAGTAGTATAACCCCTCGGGGGGCCTATGGCTACACCTTC. This codes for CASSITPRGAYGYTF.

V usage is TRBV6-5 and J usage is TRBJ1-1, with D hard to call. There are 13 residues in the CDR3. Trimming cost V 7 bases and J 5 bases, with 14 bases left between them. CDR1 MNHEY and CDR2 SVGAGI come from the germline V gene. CDR3 sequence reads: CASTLAGGTEAFF. The CDR3 DNA sequence: TGTGCCAGCACCCTAGCCGGAGGGACTGAAGCTTTCTTT.

The V call is TRBV3-1 (or the pseudogene TRBV3-2), the J call TRBJ2-1; D gene unclear. Germline V lookup: CDR1 LGHDT, CDR2 YNNKEL (reference sequence). V lost 1 base, J lost 5 bases, and 12 bases lay in between. The CDR3 covers 15 residues. CDR3 DNA sequence: TGTGCCAGCAGCCAAGTTGCCGGCGTCCACAATGAGCAGTTCTTC. Its translation: CASSQVAGVHNEQFF.

J is TRBJ2-7 and V is TRBV15; perhaps TRBD2 as D (5 bases). The V gene's germline CDR1 is LNHNV and CDR2 YYDKDF (reference sequence). The CDR3 is 15 residues long. The V end lost 0 bases, the J end lost 1 base, and 10 bases lay between the germline ends. CDR3 DNA sequence: TGTGCCACCAGCAGAGAGGCGGGCACTTCCTACGAGCAGTACTTC. Its translation: CATSREAGTSYEQYF.

This chain uses TRBV15 with TRBJ1-2, with 7 positions matching TRBD1. The CDR3 runs 15 residues. The germline CDR1 and CDR2 sequences are LNHNV and YYDKDF (reference sequence). Trimming took 3 bases from V and 4 from J; bases not matched to a gene: 8. CDR3 amino acids: CATSRADRVGYGYTF. The CDR3 DNA reads as TGTGCCACCAGCAGGGCAGACAGGGTTGGCTATGGCTACACCTTC.

V is TRBV2 and J is TRBJ1-5, with D unresolved. Germline V gene data show CDR1 as SNHLY and CDR2 as FYNNEI. The CDR3 extends over 16 amino acids. Trimming took off 3 bases at V and 1 base at J, with 13 bases between the two ends. The DNA of the CDR3 is TGTGCCAGCAGTGACGGGCAGGTTGGGAGCAATCAGCCCCAGCATTTT. Amino acid sequence: CASSDGQVGSNQPQHF.

About this clone: This same CDR3 is encoded by further DNA sequences in the sample. The chain couples TRBV11-2 to TRBJ1-1; D unresolved. Trimming removed 0 bases from V and 4 bases from J, with 6 bases in between. Germline V gene lookup returns CDR1 SGHAT and CDR2 FQNNGV. This CDR3 is 13 amino acids long. CDR3 DNA: TGTGCCAGCAGCTTAGAGCCCGGCACTGAAGCTTTCTTT. As protein: CASSLEPGTEAFF.